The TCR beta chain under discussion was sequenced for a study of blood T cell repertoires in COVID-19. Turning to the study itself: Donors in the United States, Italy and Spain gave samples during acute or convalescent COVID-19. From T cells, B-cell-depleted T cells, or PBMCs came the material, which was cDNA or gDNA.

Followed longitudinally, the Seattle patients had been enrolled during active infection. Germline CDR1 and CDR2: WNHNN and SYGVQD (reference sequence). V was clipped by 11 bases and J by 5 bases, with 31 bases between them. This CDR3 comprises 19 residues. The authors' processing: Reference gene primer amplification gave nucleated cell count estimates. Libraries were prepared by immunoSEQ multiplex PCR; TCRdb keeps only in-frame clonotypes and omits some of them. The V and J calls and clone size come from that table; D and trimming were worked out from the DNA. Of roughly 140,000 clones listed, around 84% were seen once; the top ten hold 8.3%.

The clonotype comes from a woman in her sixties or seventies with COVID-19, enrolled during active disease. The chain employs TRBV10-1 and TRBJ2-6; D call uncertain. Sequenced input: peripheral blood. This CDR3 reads CARPRLGRSHKSRANVLTF. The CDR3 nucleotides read TGCGCCCGCCCTCGACTCGGAAGATCGCACAAAAGTCGGGCCAACGTCCTGACTTTC.